Presented here are 27 T cell receptor beta chains from one specimen sequenced in a study of shared clonotypes between healthy human individuals. Sequencing was performed with immunoSEQ multiplex PCR; in TCRdb, only in-frame clones are kept and a portion is missing. The sample has some 380,000 clones, around 96% seen once; the top ten hold approximately 0.3%. The sample consisted of memory CD8+ T cells sorted from blood. The subset denotes: CD45RO+ cells pooled with CCR7-negative TemRA cells. These receptors were taken from a young man in good health.

CDR3 coding DNA: TGCGCCAGCAGCGTGGGCAGGGGCGAGCAGTACTTC. Translated, it gives CASSVGRGEQYF. The chain is built from TRBV5-1 and TRBJ2-7, with D possibly matching TRBD1 (6 bases). V lost 4 bases and J 6 bases, leaving 11 bases between the germline ends. The CDR3 runs 12 residues. In germline, CDR1 is SGHRS, CDR2 YFSETQ.

This chain links TRBV27 with TRBJ2-3; perhaps TRBD2 as D (5 bases). The CDR3 is 15 amino acids. V dropped 5 bases and J dropped 0 bases, with 12 bases sitting between them. Per the germline V gene, CDR1 is MNHEY and CDR2 is SMNVEV (reference sequence). The CDR3 region is CASSTPGISTDTQYF. CDR3 nucleotide sequence: TGTGCCAGCAGTACACCGGGGATTAGCACAGATACGCAGTATTTT.

J is TRBJ2-1 and V is TRBV28; D remains unclear. V was cut by 4 bases and J by 3 bases, with 13 bases left in between. Germline CDR1 and CDR2: MDHEN and SYDVKM. This CDR3 contains 15 residues. In DNA, the CDR3 is TGTGCCAGCAGTTCAGAGAGCAGTGGCTACAATGAGCAGTTCTTC. As protein: CASSSESSGYNEQFF.

This chain links TRBV2 with TRBJ2-3; D remains unclear. CDR3 length: 12 amino acids. V lost 4 bases and J 3 bases, leaving 5 bases between the germline ends. Germline V gene data show CDR1 as SNHLY and CDR2 as FYNNEI. The CDR3 spells CASSVGTDTQYF. The CDR3 coding sequence is TGTGCCAGCAGTGTGGGAACAGATACGCAGTATTTT. The full variable domain, with the rest looked up from reference TRBV2 and TRBJ2-3, is EPEVTQTPSHQVTQMGQEVILRCVPISNHLYFYWYRQILGQKVEFLVSFYNNEISEKSEIFDDQFSVERPDGSNFTLKIRSTKLEDSAMYFCASSVGTDTQYFGPGTRLTVL.

The chain couples TRBV9 to TRBJ2-1; D perhaps matches TRBD1 (5 bases). The CDR3 has 17 amino acids. The V gene's germline CDR1 is SGDLS and CDR2 YYNGEE. The V gene lost 4 bases and the J gene lost 6 bases, with 23 bases spanning the gap. The CDR3 is CASSPPGGASRFNEQFF. The DNA for the CDR3 is TGTGCCAGCAGCCCTCCCGGTGGGGCTAGTCGGTTCAATGAGCAGTTCTTC.

Notes on this clone: Other nucleotide sequences in the sample specify the same CDR3. The CDR3 DNA follows: TGCGCCAGCAGCCCGCTAGCGGGAGTTGGCGAGCAGTACTTC. It specifies CASSPLAGVGEQYF. V is TRBV5-1 and J is TRBJ2-7, with 10 nucleotides matching TRBD2. The CDR3 spans 14 residues. Germline trimming cut 4 bases from V and 6 bases from J; bases unmatched to any gene: 7. CDR1 is SGHRS and CDR2 is YFSETQ in the germline V gene.

The chain has TRBV30 and TRBJ2-3; TRBD2 aligns across 7 bases. With 2 bases clipped from V and 0 bases from J, the junction kept 2 bases outside the gene matches. The CDR3 contains 14 residues. Germline V gives CDR1 GTSNPN, CDR2 SVGIG (reference sequence). The CDR3 region has the DNA TGTGCCTGGAGTAGCGGGACTAGCACAGATACGCAGTATTTT. Its protein is CAWSSGTSTDTQYF.

The gene calls are TRBV25-1 and TRBJ2-7; 13 bases align to TRBD2. Germline assignment: CDR1 MGHDK and CDR2 SYGVNS. V shed 5 bases, J shed 4 bases, and the junction held 11 bases outside the gene matches. This CDR3 has 17 amino acids. CDR3 residues: CASSKQYPGLAGYEQYF. The CDR3 coding sequence is TGTGCCAGCAGTAAACAGTATCCGGGACTAGCGGGATACGAGCAGTACTTC.

The J gene is TRBJ1-1, the V gene TRBV6-1; tentatively, D is TRBD1 (5 bases). The germline gives CDR1 MNHNS, CDR2 SASEGT. V was shortened by 6 bases and J by 1 base, with 15 bases between the two germline ends. CDR3 length equals 15 residues. The CDR3 DNA sequence: TGTGCCAGCAGCGTTGTCAGGGTAGCGAACACTGAAGCTTTCTTT. Translating gives CASSVVRVANTEAFF.

The chain has TRBV7-9 and TRBJ2-7; the D gene is possibly TRBD1 (6 bases). Germline lookup yields CDR1 SEHNR and CDR2 FQNEAQ (reference sequence). Trimming pared 4 bases from V and 0 bases from J, leaving 16 bases between. CDR3 length equals 16 residues. Here the CDR3 reads CASSSVPGQVSYEQYF. CDR3 coding DNA: TGTGCCAGCAGCTCTGTACCGGGACAAGTCTCCTACGAGCAGTACTTC.

This chain uses TRBV29-1 with TRBJ2-3; D not resolved. V was trimmed by 0 bases and J by 8 bases, leaving 12 bases between them. Germline V gene lookup returns CDR1 SQVTM and CDR2 ANQGSEA. The CDR3 covers 13 residues. In DNA form, the CDR3 reads TGCAGCGTTGAAGAGACTCTGATCACTACGCAGTATTTT. Residues: CSVEETLITTQYF.

The chain combines TRBV6-4 with TRBJ1-2; D gene ambiguous. Trimming removed 5 bases from V and 4 bases from J, with 17 bases in between. Germline CDR1 MRHNA, CDR2 SNTAGT. This CDR3 is 15 amino acids long. Written as DNA, the CDR3 is TGTGCCAGCAGTCTCCGACACGGAAAGACCTATGGCTACACCTTC. Translated: CASSLRHGKTYGYTF.

The CDR3 region has the DNA TGTGCCAGCAGTGTGGGACAGGGGGACACAGATACGCAGTATTTT. This gives the protein CASSVGQGDTDTQYF. The rearrangement uses TRBV6-1 and TRBJ2-3, with 11 bases aligning to TRBD1. The germline V gene encodes CDR1 MNHNS and CDR2 SASEGT. V shed 4 bases and J 2 bases; nucleotides not matched to a gene: 2. The CDR3 totals 15 residues.

The genes are TRBV30 and TRBJ1-5; tentative D call: TRBD1 (6 bases). This CDR3 comprises 17 residues. Trimming removed 0 bases at V and 0 bases at J, with 15 bases between. From germline, CDR1 is GTSNPN and CDR2 SVGIG (reference sequence). Written as DNA, the CDR3 is TGTGCCTGGAGTGTAGGGGGGTTGGTATATAGCAATCAGCCCCAGCATTTT. Its translation: CAWSVGGLVYSNQPQHF. The whole variable domain, remainder taken from reference TRBV30 and TRBJ1-5, is SQTIHQWPATLVQPVGSPLSLECTVEGTSNPNLYWYRQAAGRGLQLLFYSVGIGQISSEVPQNLSASRPQDRQFILSSKKLLLSDSGFYLCAWSVGGLVYSNQPQHFGDGTRLSIL.

The J gene is TRBJ2-7, the V gene TRBV28; D is ambiguous. V shed 5 bases and J shed 2 bases, with 7 bases lying between them. Germline V gives CDR1 MDHEN, CDR2 SYDVKM. This CDR3 has 12 residues. The CDR3 loop is CASSPPTYEQYF. The CDR3, as DNA: TGTGCCAGCAGTCCACCCACCTACGAGCAGTACTTC.

The rearrangement joins TRBV6-5 to TRBJ1-4; TRBD1 is a possible D gene (6 bases). Germline V gives CDR1 MNHEY, CDR2 SVGAGI. Between the trimmed V and J ends, which lost 8 bases and 8 bases, there was a span of 18 bases. The CDR3 spans 14 residues. The CDR3 nucleotides read TGTGCCAGCGGCCCCCAAGGGGGGAGCGAAAAACTGTTTTTT. As protein: CASGPQGGSEKLFF.

The chain recombines TRBV5-1 with TRBJ2-5; TRBD2 aligns across 11 bases. The CDR3 has 15 residues. V gave up 7 bases and J gave up 5 bases; unmatched junction bases: 10. Germline-derived CDR1 and CDR2 are SGHRS and YFSETQ. CDR3 loop: CASEPTSGRRETQYF. The CDR3 DNA is TGCGCCAGCGAGCCCACTAGCGGGAGACGGGAGACCCAGTACTTC.

The genes are TRBV6-1 and TRBJ2-5; D uncertain. This CDR3 comprises 15 residues. Germline V gene data show CDR1 as MNHNS and CDR2 as SASEGT. Trimming took off 1 base at V and 4 bases at J, with 13 bases between the two ends. CDR3 region: CASSEVVPVGETQYF. CDR3 nucleotides: TGTGCCAGCAGTGAAGTTGTCCCGGTTGGAGAGACCCAGTACTTC.

The J gene is TRBJ1-5, the V gene TRBV5-6; maybe TRBD1 (5 bases). Germline V CDR1 and CDR2: SGHDT, YYEEEE. The CDR3 runs 15 residues. Trimming left V 1 base short and J 1 base short, with 9 bases between. This CDR3 is CASSLRGTSNQPQHF. The CDR3 region has the DNA TGTGCCAGCAGCTTGCGGGGCACGAGCAATCAGCCCCAGCATTTT.

This clone was seen a single time. This chain joins TRBV7-2 and TRBJ2-2; D is uncertain. The CDR3 sequence is 15 residues long. Trimming left V 3 bases short and J 1 base short, with 9 bases between. The germline gives CDR1 SGHTA, CDR2 FQGNSA. In DNA form, the CDR3 reads TGTGCCAGCAGCTTTTCCCCCTTGAACACCGGGGAGCTGTTTTTT. It codes for CASSFSPLNTGELFF. Combining the CDR3 with reference TRBV7-2 and TRBJ2-2 gives the whole variable domain GAGVSQSPSNKVTEKGKDVELRCDPISGHTALYWYRQSLGQGLEFLIYFQGNSAPDKSGLPSDRFSAERTGGSVSTLTIQRTQQEDSAVYLCASSFSPLNTGELFFGEGSRLTVL.

The J gene is TRBJ1-4, the V gene TRBV7-2, with 8 bases fitting TRBD1. The CDR3 consists of 16 residues. Trimming took 5 bases from V and 6 from J; bases not matched to a gene: 11. From germline, CDR1 is SGHTA and CDR2 FQGNSA. Here the CDR3 reads CASSTRQGTVYEKLFF. CDR3 bases: TGTGCCAGCAGCACCCGACAGGGGACGGTCTATGAAAAACTGTTTTTT.

The CDR3 is CATPRSNQPQHF. The CDR3 DNA reads TGTGCCACCCCAAGGAGTAATCAGCCCCAGCATTTT. This chain uses TRBV28 with TRBJ1-5; D gene uncertain. Germline values: CDR1 MDHEN, CDR2 SYDVKM. The CDR3 extends over 12 amino acids. Deletions cut 10 bases from V and 4 bases from J, with 11 bases between.

V and J are TRBV27 and TRBJ2-5; 7 nucleotides match TRBD2. The J call is doubtful: the DNA matches TRBJ2-7 better. Germline V lookup: CDR1 MNHEY, CDR2 SMNVEV (reference sequence). The CDR3 has 15 residues. CDR3: CASSFLTGGPYEQYF. Written as DNA, the CDR3 is TGTGCCAGCAGCTTCTTAACGGGAGGACCCTACGAGCAGTACTTC.

This chain uses TRBV7-8 with TRBJ2-1; possibly TRBD2 for D (6 bases). V was pared by 2 bases and J by 8 bases, with 28 bases between. The V gene's germline CDR1 is SGHVS and CDR2 FQNEAQ. The CDR3 loop spans 19 amino acids. The CDR3 sequence: CASSLRPLFGGPPSHEQFF. The CDR3 DNA follows: TGTGCCAGCAGCTTACGGCCCCTGTTCGGGGGACCCCCGAGTCATGAGCAGTTCTTC.

About this clone itself: One end of the junction varies from germline; a read error may be responsible. The chain links TRBV7-9 to TRBJ2-3; maybe TRBD1 (6 bases). The CDR3 is 12 amino acids. From germline, CDR1 is SEHNR and CDR2 FQNEAQ (reference sequence). DNA for the CDR3: TGTGCCAGCAGCCTGAGCAGGGGCTCTTGGGATTTT. Translated, it gives CASSLSRGSWDF. The variable domain in full, with the rest retrieved from reference TRBV7-9 and TRBJ2-3, is DTGVSQNPRHKITKRGQNVTFRCDPISEHNRLYWYRQTLGQGPEFLTYFQNEAQLEKSRLLSDRFSAERPKGSFSTLEIQRTEQGDSAMYLCASSLSRGSWDFGPGTRLTVL.

This clone appeared a single time. The chain joins TRBV4-1 to TRBJ1-5; 9 positions agree with TRBD1. Germline CDR1 reads MGHRA; CDR2 reads YSYEKL. After removal of 4 bases from V and 4 bases from J, the junction contained 8 bases not matched to a gene. The CDR3 length is 16 residues. CDR3 protein: CASSLNRGLRNQPQHF. CDR3 in DNA: TGCGCCAGCAGCCTGAACAGGGGGCTCCGAAATCAGCCCCAGCATTTT.

The chain couples TRBV7-2 to TRBJ2-1; 11 positions agree with TRBD2. From germline, CDR1 is SGHTA and CDR2 FQGNSA. The CDR3 consists of 15 residues. The V segment lost 3 bases and the J segment 5 bases; nucleotides outside the gene matches: 3. The CDR3 loop is CASSFTSGRHNEQFF. The CDR3 coding sequence is TGTGCCAGCAGCTTTACTAGCGGGAGACACAATGAGCAGTTCTTC.